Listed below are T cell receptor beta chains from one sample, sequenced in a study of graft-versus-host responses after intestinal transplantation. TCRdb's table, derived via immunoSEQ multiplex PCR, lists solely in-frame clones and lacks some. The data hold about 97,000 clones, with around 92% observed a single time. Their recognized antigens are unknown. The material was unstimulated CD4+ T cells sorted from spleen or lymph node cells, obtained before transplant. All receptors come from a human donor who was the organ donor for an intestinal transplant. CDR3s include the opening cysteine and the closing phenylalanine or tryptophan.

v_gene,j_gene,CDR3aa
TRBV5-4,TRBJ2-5,CASSFRSNRGQETQYF
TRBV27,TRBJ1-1,CASSLWGRGQAFF
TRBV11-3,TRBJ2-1,CASSSGTGSYNEQFF
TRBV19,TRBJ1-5,CASRKGGEGQPQHF
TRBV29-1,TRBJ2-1,CSVGRGGYNEQFF
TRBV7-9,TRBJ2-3,CASSPGLAGPDTQYF
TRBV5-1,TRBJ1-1,CASSLAGMNTEAFF
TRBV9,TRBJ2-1,CASSPTPVWNEQFF
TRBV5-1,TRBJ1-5,CASSLGTGNQPQHF
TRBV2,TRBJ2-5,CASSETRVQETQYF
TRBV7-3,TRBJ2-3,CASSLGTSTDTQYF
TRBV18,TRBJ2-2,CASSRRGQGFTGELFF
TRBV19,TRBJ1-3,CASSIWQAGNTIYF
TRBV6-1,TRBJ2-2,CASSPDNRATGELFF
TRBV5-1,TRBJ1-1,CASSLGSRGGMNTEAFF
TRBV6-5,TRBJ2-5,CASSLTSGDQETQYF
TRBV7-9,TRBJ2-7,CASSPRDRVYEQYF
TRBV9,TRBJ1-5,CASSVSSSNQPQHF
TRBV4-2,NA,CASSQEGRVSYEQYF
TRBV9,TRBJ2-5,CASSARGETQYF